Listed here are 18 T cell receptor beta chains from one sample, sequenced in a study of T cell changes during pregnancy in multiple sclerosis. The repertoire was sequenced with immunoSEQ multiplex PCR; TCRdb's copy has only in-frame clones and lacks some. This table has fewer than 130,000 clones, roughly 92% appearing once. Sequencing was performed on peripheral blood, taken after pregnancy. These receptors came from a female donor with multiple sclerosis, enrolled in a pregnancy study.

The chain combines TRBV15 with TRBJ1-1; D is possibly TRBD1 (6 bases). CDR3 length: 16 amino acids. Per the germline V gene, CDR1 is LNHNV and CDR2 is YYDKDF (reference sequence). The V end was cut by 4 bases, the J end by 5 bases, with 20 bases between. The CDR3 DNA is TGTGCCACCAGCACCACCGTGAGGGGGGGCTATACTGAAGCTTTCTTT. Translated: CATSTTVRGGYTEAFF. The full variable domain, in which reference TRBV15 and TRBJ1-1 provide the parts outside the CDR3, is DAMVIQNPRYQVTQFGKPVTLSCSQTLNHNVMYWYQQKSSQAPKLLFHYYDKDFNNEADTPDNFQSRRPNTSFCFLDIRSPGLGDTAMYLCATSTTVRGGYTEAFFGQGTRLTVV.

The V call is TRBV7-9, the J call TRBJ1-4; 7 bases map to TRBD1. With V trimmed by 7 bases and J by 0 bases, 14 bases remained unmatched. CDR1 is SEHNR, CDR2 FQNEAQ, per germline (reference sequence). This CDR3 has 18 amino acids. CDR3 nucleotides: TGTGCCAGCAACCCTACCTCTGGACAGGCCACAACTAATGAAAAACTGTTTTTT. Amino acid sequence: CASNPTSGQATTNEKLFF.

The rearrangement uses TRBV10-3 and TRBJ2-1, with TRBD1 matching over 9 bases. The length of the CDR3 is 14 residues. Trimming removed 6 bases from V and 5 bases from J; junction bases left unmatched: 5. CDR1 and CDR2 (germline): ENHRY, SYGVKD. CDR3 in amino acids: CAISRDRDNNEQFF. The CDR3 DNA sequence: TGTGCCATCAGCCGGGACAGGGACAACAATGAGCAGTTCTTC.

The rearrangement links TRBV11-3 to TRBJ2-1; TRBD2 matches 7 bases. The J segment lost 12 bases and the V segment lost 0 bases, leaving 8 bases of the junction unmatched. Germline lookup yields CDR1 SGHNT and CDR2 YENEEA. The CDR3 runs 14 residues. The CDR3 DNA reads as TGTGCCAGCAGCTTAGATCCCTCCCCGGGGGGGCAGTTCTTC. Translation gives CASSLDPSPGGQFF.

This clone was seen many times. The chain recombines TRBV27 with TRBJ1-3, with D possibly matching TRBD1 (5 bases). Between the trimmed V and J ends, which lost 2 bases and 4 bases, there was a span of 9 bases. Germline-derived CDR1 and CDR2 are MNHEY and SMNVEV (reference sequence). This CDR3 contains 14 residues. The CDR3 coding sequence is TGTGCCAGCAGTTTAAGGGGTGCCGGAAACACCATATATTTT. Its translation: CASSLRGAGNTIYF.

About this clone: Other nucleotide sequences from this sample produce the same CDR3. The chain carries TRBV9 and TRBJ2-5, with 8 bases fitting TRBD2. The CDR3 loop spans 15 amino acids. The germline gives CDR1 SGDLS, CDR2 YYNGEE. V was clipped by 3 bases and J by 2 bases; unmatched bases: 6. The CDR3 nucleotides read TGTGCCAGCAGCGCCAGCGGGGGCCCACAAGAGACCCAGTACTTC. This gives the protein CASSASGGPQETQYF.

This chain uses TRBV15 with TRBJ2-7; 7 nucleotides agree with TRBD1. This CDR3 spans 14 amino acids. Germline lookup yields CDR1 LNHNV and CDR2 YYDKDF (reference sequence). After removal of 4 bases from V and 0 bases from J, the junction contained 3 bases not matched to a gene. The CDR3 is CATSINRGSYEQYF. The CDR3, as DNA: TGTGCCACCAGCATCAACAGGGGCTCCTACGAGCAGTACTTC.

Only a few counts were recorded for this clone. The gene calls are TRBV7-3 and TRBJ2-7; D possibly corresponds to TRBD1 (6 bases). CDR1 SGHTA and CDR2 FQGTGA come from the germline V gene. V was cut by 5 bases and J by 2 bases, with 13 bases left in between. The CDR3 runs 14 residues. CDR3 DNA: TGTGCCAGCAGCCCTTGGGACATACCCTACGAGCAGTACTTC. Its protein is CASSPWDIPYEQYF. Looking up the rest from reference TRBV7-3 and TRBJ2-7 gives the full variable domain: GAGVSQTPSNKVTEKGKYVELRCDPISGHTALYWYRQSLGQGPEFLIYFQGTGAADDSGLPNDRFFAVRPEGSVSTLKIQRTERGDSAVYLCASSPWDIPYEQYFGPGTRLTVT.

This chain joins TRBV5-5 and TRBJ2-2; 7 positions match TRBD2. The CDR3 is made up of 16 amino acids. Germline V gene lookup returns CDR1 SGHKS and CDR2 YYEKEE (reference sequence). Losses at the gene ends were 0 bases for V and 4 bases for J; bases not matched to a gene: 6. The CDR3 nucleotides read TGTGCCAGCAGCTTGGGCCCCTCGGGGGGCACCGGGGAGCTGTTTTTT. This gives the protein CASSLGPSGGTGELFF.

The chain recombines TRBV6-1 with TRBJ2-5, with 10 bases lining up with TRBD2. Germline V CDR1 and CDR2: MNHNS, SASEGT. V lost 8 bases and J lost 4; bases outside the gene matches: 10. This CDR3 comprises 15 residues. The CDR3 sequence: CASLREGLAVETQYF. The CDR3 coding sequence is TGTGCCAGCTTGAGAGAAGGACTAGCGGTAGAGACCCAGTACTTC.

The count of this clone is one. V gene TRBV5-4 combines with J gene TRBJ1-3; 9 bases align to TRBD1. Trimming removed 3 bases from V and 5 bases from J; junction bases left unmatched: 3. The germline V gene has CDR1 SGHNT and CDR2 YYREEE (reference sequence). The CDR3 extends over 14 amino acids. CDR3 DNA: TGTGCCAGCAGCTCGGGACAGGGAAGAAACACCATATATTTT. Translation: CASSSGQGRNTIYF.

This clone was detected a few times. This chain links TRBV2 with TRBJ1-1; D may be TRBD1 (5 bases). V dropped 9 bases and J dropped 1 base, with 6 bases sitting between them. This CDR3 has 11 amino acids. Germline CDR1 SNHLY, CDR2 FYNNEI. CDR3 sequence: CASQGNTEAFF. In nucleotides, the CDR3 is TGTGCCAGTCAGGGGAACACTGAAGCTTTCTTT.

The chain links TRBV6-5 to TRBJ2-2; no definite D call. CDR3 length: 13 residues. Germline-derived CDR1 and CDR2 are MNHEY and SVGAGI. Trimming took 2 bases from V and 7 from J, leaving 8 bases between them. DNA of the CDR3: TGTGCCAGCAGTTACAAGCTAGTCGGGGAGCTGTTTTTT. Its translation: CASSYKLVGELFF.

This clone occurred once. V and J are TRBV7-2 and TRBJ2-7, with D tentatively TRBD2 (6 bases). Per the germline V gene, CDR1 is SGHTA and CDR2 is FQGNSA. Trimming shortened V by 6 bases and J by 0 bases, and 15 bases separated the two germline ends. There are 15 residues in the CDR3. The CDR3 spells CASSHSSAVSYEQYF. CDR3 DNA sequence: TGTGCCAGCAGTCATTCTAGCGCGGTCTCCTACGAGCAGTACTTC.

The chain is built from TRBV27 and TRBJ1-2; 10 positions match TRBD1. The CDR3 is 13 residues long. Germline assignment: CDR1 MNHEY and CDR2 SMNVEV (reference sequence). Trimming removed 2 bases from V and 9 bases from J; junction bases left unmatched: 3. The CDR3: CASSLGDRGRYTF. The CDR3 nucleotides are TGTGCCAGCAGTTTAGGGGACAGGGGTCGCTACACCTTC.

V is TRBV7-2 and J is TRBJ2-2; TRBD2 aligns across 8 bases. J lost 4 bases, V lost 4 bases, and 8 bases had no gene match. Germline V gene sequence: CDR1 SGHTA, CDR2 FQGNSA. The CDR3 extends over 16 amino acids. The CDR3 sequence is CASSSPGGRSTGELFF. In DNA form, the CDR3 reads TGTGCCAGCAGCTCTCCGGGGGGGCGTAGCACCGGGGAGCTGTTTTTT.

This chain uses TRBV19 with TRBJ2-5; D uncertain. Germline V gene data show CDR1 as LNHDA and CDR2 as SQIVND (reference sequence). This CDR3 region has 15 residues. The germline V and J ends were trimmed by 1 base and 1 base, with 10 bases remaining between them. Here the CDR3 reads CASSIVLTAQETQYF. The CDR3 DNA is TGTGCCAGTAGTATAGTGTTAACAGCCCAAGAGACCCAGTACTTC.

The table lists this clone with a count of one. The chain carries TRBV5-1 and TRBJ2-7, with TRBD2 matching 8 bases. Trimming cost V 4 bases and J 4 bases; bases outside gene matches: 13. CDR1 is SGHRS and CDR2 is YFSETQ in the germline V gene. This CDR3 has 16 residues. The CDR3 coding sequence is TGCGCCAGCAGCCCTTTACGGGGGGGCCGGCCATACGAGCAGTACTTC. This gives the protein CASSPLRGGRPYEQYF. The whole variable domain, filled in from reference TRBV5-1 and TRBJ2-7, reads KAGVTQTPRYLIKTRGQQVTLSCSPISGHRSVSWYQQTPGQGLQFLFEYFSETQRNKGNFPGRFSGRQFSNSRSEMNVSTLELGDSALYLCASSPLRGGRPYEQYFGPGTRLTVT.